This T cell receptor beta chain derives from a study of spatial heterogeneity in lung cancer. Whole-study results and caveats: Whereas they appeared in blood less at follow-up, ubiquitous expanded tumor TCRs appeared there more at resection.

CDR3 length equals 14 residues. The junction had 4 bases not matched to a gene; V was cut back by 5 bases and J by 1 base. Time point specified: sample taken at primary tumor resection. In each case, whole RNA from tumor, nontumor lung or frozen PBMC was sequenced unsorted. The donors were approximately 65 patients with non-small cell lung cancer that was early-stage and untreated. About this clonotype: The antigen remains unidentified.

Each TCR cDNA molecule carried a unique molecular identifier. TCRdb called the 5' RACE reads again in MiXCR, with one record for every CDR3 protein. The sample holds tens of thousands of distinct CDR3 sequences; approximately 13% are singletons and the top ten take 55% to 65%. The chain couples TRBV12-3 or TRBV12-4 to TRBJ1-1, with 7 nucleotides matching TRBD1. The receptor's source is a male donor with early-stage non-small cell lung cancer. Specimen: PBMCs, collected at surgery. CDR3 region: CASSATGRNTEAFF. The CDR3 nucleotides read TGTGCCAGCAGTGCGACAGGGAGGAACACTGAAGCTTTCTTT.